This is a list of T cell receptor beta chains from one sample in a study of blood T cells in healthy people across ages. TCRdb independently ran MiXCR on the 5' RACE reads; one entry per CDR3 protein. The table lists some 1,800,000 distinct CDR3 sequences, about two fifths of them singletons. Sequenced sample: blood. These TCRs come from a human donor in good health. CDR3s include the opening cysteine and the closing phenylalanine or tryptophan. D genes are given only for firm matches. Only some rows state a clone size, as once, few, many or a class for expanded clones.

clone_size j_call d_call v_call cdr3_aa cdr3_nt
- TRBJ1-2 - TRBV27 CASSSFTQKPYGYTF TGTGCCAGCAGTTCCTTTACGCAAAAACCCTATGGCTACACCTTC
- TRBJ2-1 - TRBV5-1 CASSLWSGDEQFF TGCGCCAGCAGCTTGTGGTCGGGGGATGAGCAGTTCTTC
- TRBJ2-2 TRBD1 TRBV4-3 CASSQTTGGGSGELFF TGCGCCAGCAGCCAGACGACAGGGGGCGGCAGTGGGGAGCTGTTTTTT
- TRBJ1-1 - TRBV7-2 CASSLVGHLNTEAFF TGTGCCAGCAGCTTAGTTGGGCACCTGAACACTGAAGCTTTCTTT
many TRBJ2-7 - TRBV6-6 CASSYSMSSYEQYF TGTGCCAGCAGTTACAGTATGAGCTCCTACGAGCAGTACTTC
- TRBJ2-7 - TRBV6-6 CASSTLGHAYEQYF TGTGCCAGCAGTACCCTGGGGCACGCCTACGAGCAGTACTTC
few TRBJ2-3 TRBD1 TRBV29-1 CSVGGTGRPDTQYF TGCAGCGTGGGGGGGACAGGGAGGCCAGATACGCAGTATTTT
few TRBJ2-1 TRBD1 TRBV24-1 CATSGTGGRNGQFF TGTGCCACCAGTGGCACAGGGGGCCGGAATGGGCAGTTCTTC
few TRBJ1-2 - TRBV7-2 CASSLFTLTGYTF TGTGCCAGCAGCTTATTTACATTGACCGGCTACACCTTC
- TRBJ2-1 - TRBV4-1 CASSARTETGNEQFF TGCGCCAGCAGCGCCCGGACAGAGACGGGAAATGAGCAGTTCTTC
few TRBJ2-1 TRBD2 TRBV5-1 CASNIAGGAYNEQFF TGCGCCAGCAACATAGCGGGGGGCGCCTACAATGAGCAGTTCTTC
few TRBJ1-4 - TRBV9 CASSVSRGANEKLFF TGTGCCAGCAGCGTGTCCAGGGGTGCTAATGAAAAACTGTTTTTT
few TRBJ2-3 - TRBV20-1 CSATGGPIGDTQYF TGCAGTGCAACCGGGGGCCCTATTGGAGATACGCAGTATTTT
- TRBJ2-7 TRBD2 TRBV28 CASSSLAGKIGYEQYF TGTGCCAGCAGTTCTCTAGCGGGTAAAATAGGCTACGAGCAGTACTTC
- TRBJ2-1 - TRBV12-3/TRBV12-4 CASRRNPDPPNEQFF TGTGCCAGCAGACGTAACCCAGATCCACCCAATGAGCAGTTCTTC
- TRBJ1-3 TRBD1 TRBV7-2 CASSQTGAGNTIYF TGTGCCAGCAGCCAGACAGGGGCTGGAAACACCATATATTTT
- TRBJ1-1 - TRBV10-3 CAISDYKEDTEAFF TGTGCCATCAGTGATTACAAGGAGGACACTGAAGCTTTCTTT
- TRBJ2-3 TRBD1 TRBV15 CATSRRQGADTQYF TGTGCCACCAGCAGACGACAGGGAGCAGATACGCAGTATTTT
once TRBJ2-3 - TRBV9 CASSTHHNTDTQYF TGTGCCAGCAGCACCCACCATAACACAGATACGCAGTATTTT
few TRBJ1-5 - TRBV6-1 CASSEQGGGGQPQHF TGTGCCAGCAGTGAACAAGGCGGGGGAGGTCAGCCCCAGCATTTT
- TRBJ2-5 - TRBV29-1 CSVESQGIQETQYF TGCAGCGTTGAATCACAGGGTATCCAAGAGACCCAGTACTTC
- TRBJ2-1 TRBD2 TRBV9 CASSVRGGGDEQFF TGTGCCAGCAGCGTACGGGGGGGAGGGGATGAGCAGTTCTTC
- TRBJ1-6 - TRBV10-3 CAISESTGNNSPLHF TGTGCCATCAGTGAGTCTACAGGCAATAATTCACCCCTCCACTTT
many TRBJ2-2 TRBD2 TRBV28 CASSFSGGARNTGELFF TGTGCCAGCAGTTTTAGCGGGGGGGCCCGGAACACCGGGGAGCTGTTTTTT
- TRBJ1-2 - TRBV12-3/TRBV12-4 CTSSLAPAVNYGYTF TGTACCAGCAGTTTAGCCCCTGCGGTCAACTATGGCTACACCTTC
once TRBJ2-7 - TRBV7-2 CASSSQDSRTYEQYF TGTGCCAGCAGCTCACAGGACTCTCGTACCTACGAGCAGTACTTC
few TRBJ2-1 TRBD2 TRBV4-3 CASSQASRTSGASSYNEQFF TGCGCCAGCAGCCAAGCTTCCAGGACTAGCGGGGCCAGCTCCTACAATGAGCAGTTCTTC
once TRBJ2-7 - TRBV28 CASSFFGDNYEQYF TGTGCCAGCAGTTTTTTCGGGGACAACTACGAGCAGTACTTC
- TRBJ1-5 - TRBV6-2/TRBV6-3 CASSVNRDQPQHF TGTGCCAGCAGTGTAAACAGGGATCAGCCCCAGCATTTT
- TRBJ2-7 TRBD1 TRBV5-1 CASRAPGQGLREQYF TGCGCCAGCAGGGCACCGGGACAGGGTTTAAGGGAGCAGTACTTC
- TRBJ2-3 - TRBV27 CASSSRADTDTQYF TGTGCCAGCAGTTCTAGGGCAGACACAGATACGCAGTATTTT
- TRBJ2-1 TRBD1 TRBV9 CASKQGQGANEQFF TGTGCCAGTAAGCAGGGACAGGGGGCCAATGAGCAGTTCTTC
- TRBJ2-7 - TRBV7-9 CASSSGNPFEQYF TGTGCCAGCAGCTCCGGGAACCCATTCGAGCAGTACTTC
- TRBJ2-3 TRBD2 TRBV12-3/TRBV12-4 CASSPTSGGGDTQYF TGTGCCAGCAGTCCGACTAGCGGGGGTGGAGATACGCAGTATTTT
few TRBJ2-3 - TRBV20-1 CSAYRGAGSTDTQYF TGCAGTGCCTACCGGGGAGCGGGCAGTACAGATACGCAGTATTTT